This T cell receptor (beta chain) was found in a study of T cells expressing NK-cell markers. Findings of the study overall: Dominant NKG2C+ clonotypes in over 5 donors made up about 1.0-7.0% of CD8+ T cells. Dominance of the CD3+CD56-NKG2C+ fraction by these clonotypes also held in a handful of donors.

5'RACE template switching with UMIs produced the TCR beta cDNA. Following a re-call of the 5' RACE reads, TCRdb has one entry per CDR3 protein and lacks DNA. This repertoire includes 550,000 to 600,000 distinct CDR3 sequences. From germline, CDR1 is ENHRY and CDR2 SYGVKD. CDR3 length: 12 amino acids. As regards this clonotype: Its antigen is not known.

Sequenced sample: blood T cells: a sorted CD56 or NKG2C T cell subset, CD4+ or CD8+ T cells, or bulk PBMC T cells (not recorded which). V and J are TRBV10-3 and TRBJ2-2. This clonotype was sampled from a man between 18 and 29 years old in good health. Here the CDR3 reads CAAFQDTGELFF.